This TCR beta chain was documented in a study of shared clonotypes between healthy human individuals. Comments on this clone: What it binds is not known.

Study-wide findings and caveats: What limited the represented genetic and exposure-history diversity was the small number of donors. When compared with the clonotypes that were shared by all four sorted-subset donors, the non-shared clonotypes turned out to have lower generation probabilities.

Measured with immunoSEQ multiplex PCR; TCRdb has only the in-frame clones, and not every one. The sample lists over 2 million clones; 85% to 95% were seen once. The sequenced material came from naive CD4+ T cells sorted from blood. Subset reported: CD45RA+ positively selected. The clonotype was recovered from a man aged 18 to 35 in good health.

CDR3 amino acids: CSVGSSGGSTDTQYF. For the CDR3, the DNA is TGCAGCGTTGGGTCTAGCGGGGGCAGCACAGATACGCAGTATTTT. V and J are TRBV29-1 and TRBJ2-3; 10 bases are shared with TRBD2. V was pared by 4 bases and J by 0 bases, with 4 bases of the junction left unmatched. In germline, CDR1 is SQVTM, CDR2 ANQGSEA. CDR3 length: 15 amino acids.